In this sample, the clone carrying this T cell receptor (beta chain) turned up many times. Its specificity is not known. This sample was included in a study of identical twins' blood T cells. Study-level results: Mainly, cloneset size products determined shared clonotypes, twins included.

The V gene's germline CDR1 is SNHLY and CDR2 FYNNEI. The CDR3 contains 14 residues. V lost 2 bases, J lost 9 bases, and 14 bases lay in between. One entry per CDR3 protein results from TCRdb running MiXCR on the 5' RACE reads. This table has around 380,000 distinct CDR3 sequences, 25% to 35% appearing once. This TCR came from a woman aged 18 to 55 in good health. The J gene is TRBJ2-4, the V gene TRBV2, with D uncertain. The material sequenced was PBMCs. In DNA form, the CDR3 reads TGTGCCAGCAGTGAACATCCTTCCGGAACCATTCAGTACTTC. This gives the protein CASSEHPSGTIQYF.